This is a list of T cell receptor beta chains from one sample in a study of early T cells in non-severe SARS-CoV-2 infection. TCRdb called the 5' RACE reads again in MiXCR, with one record for every CDR3 protein. The sample holds 30,000 or so distinct CDR3 sequences, 5.6% seen once. Sequencing was carried out using whole blood. These receptors originate from an adult who was a healthcare worker with PCR-confirmed SARS-CoV-2 infection or an uninfected control (not recorded which). Each CDR3 is given with its conserved first and last residue. Fields, in order: D gene, V gene, J gene, clone size, CDR3 protein, CDR3 DNA. A D gene is named only where the DNA matches it firmly. Some rows mark clone size as missing; the rest say once, few, many or name a class of expanded clone.

.	TRBV12-3/TRBV12-4	TRBJ1-2	medium-sized	CASSESVQGNYGYTF	TGTGCCAGCAGTGAAAGTGTACAGGGCAACTATGGCTACACCTTC
.	TRBV28	TRBJ1-1	.	CASSLSGRNTEAFF	TGTGCCAGCAGTTTATCAGGGAGGAACACTGAAGCTTTCTTT
TRBD2	TRBV2	TRBJ2-1	few	CASSATGGLYNEQFF	TGTGCCAGCAGTGCGACGGGAGGCCTCTACAATGAGCAGTTCTTC
TRBD2	TRBV28	TRBJ2-5	many	CASSPRLAGNQETQYF	TGTGCCAGCAGTCCTAGACTAGCGGGGAACCAAGAGACCCAGTACTTC
TRBD1	TRBV27	TRBJ1-1	many	CASSQDRAVAEAFF	TGTGCCAGCAGCCAGGACAGGGCGGTCGCTGAAGCTTTCTTT
.	TRBV28	TRBJ2-3	many	CASSSGWDDTQYF	TGTGCCAGCAGTTCAGGATGGGACGATACGCAGTATTTT
.	TRBV20-1	TRBJ2-3	many	CSARVRRRTDTQYF	TGCAGTGCTAGGGTCAGGAGACGCACAGATACGCAGTATTTT
.	TRBV7-2	TRBJ2-1	few	CASSLGGRGREQFF	TGTGCCAGCAGCTTAGGAGGAAGGGGCAGGGAGCAGTTCTTC
TRBD1	TRBV25-1	TRBJ1-4	.	CASSDGQGVREKLFF	TGTGCCAGCAGTGATGGGCAGGGGGTGAGGGAAAAACTGTTTTTT
.	TRBV9	TRBJ1-1	many	CASSVTPNTEAFF	TGTGCCAGCAGCGTTACCCCGAACACTGAAGCTTTCTTT
.	TRBV19	TRBJ1-2	many	CATATTASNYGYTF	TGTGCCACCGCAACGACTGCCTCTAACTATGGCTACACCTTC
TRBD2	TRBV7-8	TRBJ2-7	.	CASNPGLVTSEQYF	TGTGCCAGCAACCCGGGACTAGTCACATCCGAGCAGTACTTC
TRBD1	TRBV20-1	TRBJ2-7	many	CSATDRDDEQYF	TGCAGTGCTACCGACAGGGACGACGAGCAGTACTTC
TRBD1	TRBV12-3/TRBV12-4	TRBJ2-1	.	CASSPGQNKNEQFF	TGTGCCAGCAGTCCGGGACAGAATAAGAATGAGCAGTTCTTC
.	TRBV7-6	TRBJ2-1	.	CASSLEDGWGPNEQFF	TGTGCCAGCAGCTTAGAGGACGGCTGGGGGCCTAATGAGCAGTTCTTC
TRBD2	TRBV20-1	TRBJ2-5	few	CSARGLAGMLETQYF	TGCAGTGCTAGGGGTCTAGCGGGGATGCTCGAGACCCAGTACTTC
TRBD1	TRBV12-3/TRBV12-4	TRBJ1-1	many	CASRTGLGVGTEAFF	TGTGCCAGCAGGACAGGGTTAGGGGTAGGCACTGAAGCTTTCTTT
.	TRBV27	TRBJ2-5	few	CASSPSAFQETQYF	TGTGCCAGCAGTCCCTCCGCCTTCCAAGAGACCCAGTACTTC
.	TRBV18	TRBJ1-1	few	CASSPPSPGANTEAFF	TGTGCCAGCTCACCACCTAGCCCAGGGGCTAACACTGAAGCTTTCTTT
TRBD1	TRBV10-3	TRBJ2-1	.	CAISESVRGRGNEQFF	TGTGCCATCAGTGAGTCGGTCAGGGGGCGAGGGAATGAGCAGTTCTTC
.	TRBV12-5	TRBJ2-4	many	CASGLSYIQYF	TGTGCTAGTGGTTTGTCCTACATTCAGTACTTC
TRBD1	TRBV5-1	TRBJ2-3	.	CASSLGQGKDTQYF	TGCGCCAGCAGCTTGGGACAGGGCAAAGATACGCAGTATTTT
.	TRBV6-6	TRBJ2-2	many	CASSYKRPSTGELFF	TGTGCCAGCAGTTACAAAAGGCCCTCGACCGGGGAGCTGTTTTTT
.	TRBV6-6	TRBJ1-2	few	CASLRGLREGYTF	TGTGCCTCCCTGAGGGGGTTAAGGGAAGGCTACACCTTC
.	TRBV19	TRBJ1-4	many	CASSPQATNEKLFF	TGTGCCAGTAGTCCACAGGCGACTAATGAAAAACTGTTTTTT
.	TRBV20-1	TRBJ2-1	many	CSARGPNYNEQFF	TGCAGTGCTAGAGGACCGAACTACAATGAGCAGTTCTTC
.	TRBV19	TRBJ2-1	many	CASSMAWTVGGYNEQFF	TGTGCCAGTAGTATGGCCTGGACGGTGGGGGGCTACAATGAGCAGTTCTTC
.	TRBV11-2	TRBJ2-1	many	CASSYDRLSSYNEQFF	TGTGCCAGCAGCTACGATAGACTGAGCTCCTACAATGAGCAGTTCTTC
TRBD1	TRBV20-1	TRBJ2-7	many	CSASQLGQASYEQYF	TGCAGTGCTTCACAACTGGGACAGGCTTCCTACGAGCAGTACTTC
.	TRBV18	TRBJ2-3	few	CASSPLGDTQYF	TGTGCCAGCTCACCCCTAGGGGATACGCAGTATTTT
TRBD1	TRBV20-1	TRBJ1-1	many	CSAKTGATPKAFF	TGCAGTGCTAAAACAGGGGCCACCCCCAAAGCTTTCTTT
.	TRBV4-1	TRBJ2-3	many	CASSQVISSTDTQYF	TGCGCCAGCAGCCAAGTGATTTCTAGCACAGATACGCAGTATTTT
.	TRBV7-2	TRBJ2-2	many	CASSLSLARGGELFF	TGTGCCAGCAGCTTAAGTCTAGCGAGGGGCGGGGAGCTGTTTTTT
.	TRBV7-9	TRBJ1-2	many	CASSPSTGYTF	TGTGCCAGCAGCCCCAGTACTGGCTACACCTTC
TRBD2	TRBV20-1	TRBJ2-7	.	CSARGERESSYEQYF	TGCAGTGCTAGGGGCGAGCGGGAGAGCTCCTACGAGCAGTACTTC
.	TRBV19	TRBJ2-7	few	CASSAGQQNFYEQYF	TGTGCCAGTAGTGCGGGACAGCAGAATTTCTACGAGCAGTACTTC
.	TRBV20-1	TRBJ1-3	many	CSAFSFSGNTIYF	TGCAGTGCTTTCTCCTTCTCTGGAAACACCATATATTTT
.	TRBV15	TRBJ2-1	many	CATSQGRGSTNEQFF	TGTGCCACCAGCCAAGGAAGGGGCAGTACCAATGAGCAGTTCTTC
.	TRBV11-3	TRBJ2-1	many	CASSLVVNEQFF	TGTGCCAGCAGCTTAGTTGTCAATGAGCAGTTCTTC
.	TRBV5-1	TRBJ1-1	many	CASSKTDAQREAFF	TGCGCCAGCAGCAAGACCGATGCTCAAAGGGAAGCTTTCTTT
TRBD2	TRBV7-2	TRBJ2-1	many	CASSPRGGVAGSYNEQFF	TGTGCCAGCAGCCCCCGAGGAGGCGTAGCGGGGTCCTACAATGAGCAGTTCTTC